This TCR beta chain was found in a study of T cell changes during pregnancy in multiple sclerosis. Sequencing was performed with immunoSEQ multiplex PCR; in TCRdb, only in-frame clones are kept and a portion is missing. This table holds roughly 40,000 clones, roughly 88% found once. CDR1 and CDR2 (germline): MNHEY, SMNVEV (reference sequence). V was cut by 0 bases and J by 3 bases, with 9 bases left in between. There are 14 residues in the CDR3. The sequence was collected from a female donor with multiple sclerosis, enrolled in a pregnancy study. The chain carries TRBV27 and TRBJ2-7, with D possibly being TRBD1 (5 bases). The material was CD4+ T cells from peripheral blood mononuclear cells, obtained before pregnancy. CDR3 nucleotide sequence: TGTGCCAGCAGTTTATCGGGGCCCCACTACGAGCAGTACTTC. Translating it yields CASSLSGPHYEQYF.